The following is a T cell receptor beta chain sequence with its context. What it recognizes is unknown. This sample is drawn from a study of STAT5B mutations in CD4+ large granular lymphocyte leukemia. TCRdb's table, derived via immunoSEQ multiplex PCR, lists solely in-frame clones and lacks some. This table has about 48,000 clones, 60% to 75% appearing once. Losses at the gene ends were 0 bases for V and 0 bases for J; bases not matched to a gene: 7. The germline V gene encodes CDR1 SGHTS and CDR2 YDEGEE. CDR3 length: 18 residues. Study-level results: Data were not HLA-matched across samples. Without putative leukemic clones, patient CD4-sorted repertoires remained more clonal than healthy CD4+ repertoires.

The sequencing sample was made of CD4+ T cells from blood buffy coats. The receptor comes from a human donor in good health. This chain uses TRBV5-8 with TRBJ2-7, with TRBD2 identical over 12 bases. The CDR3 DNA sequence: TGTGCCAGCAGCTTGGTCGCTAGCGGGGGGGCCTACTCCTACGAGCAGTACGTC. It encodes CASSLVASGGAYSYEQYV.